A selection of T cell receptor beta chains follows, all from one sample in a study of T cell responses to AZD1222 COVID-19 vaccine. Measured with immunoSEQ multiplex PCR; TCRdb has only the in-frame clones, and not every one. The sample has 110,000 to 150,000 clones; more than 75% are singletons. The input for sequencing was peripheral blood, taken 28 days after the second AZD1222 dose. The receptors were gathered from an adult who received the AZD1222 COVID-19 vaccine. The CDR3 runs from the conserved cysteine through the conserved F or W. Each record gives: clone size, V gene, D gene, J gene, CDR3 DNA, CDR3 protein. D genes are given only for firm matches. Some rows have no size entry. The others give once, few or many, or a class for an expanded clone.

-,TRBV3-1/TRBV3-2,-,TRBJ1-4,TGTGCCAGCAGCCAAGAACCCAGGATCCTGTTTTTT,CASSQEPRILFF
-,TRBV12-3/TRBV12-4,-,TRBJ1-1,TGTGCCAGCAGTCCAGCAAGGGGGAATGAAGCTTTCTTT,CASSPARGNEAFF
-,TRBV27,-,TRBJ2-2,TGTGCCAGCAGCCCGAAGGGGAACACCGGGGAGCTGTTTTTT,CASSPKGNTGELFF
-,TRBV9,-,TRBJ1-2,TGTGCCAGCAGCGTAGCGGCAGGAGAAAACTATGGCTACACCTTC,CASSVAAGENYGYTF
-,TRBV7-6,-,TRBJ1-4,TGTGCCAGCAGCTTACGTCCAAATGAAAAACTGTTTTTT,CASSLRPNEKLFF
-,TRBV2,-,TRBJ1-2,TGTGCCAGCAGTGAAAGCACCGCATCTAACTATGGCTACACCTTC,CASSESTASNYGYTF
once,TRBV10-2,-,TRBJ2-5,TGCGCCAGCAGTAGAGGGGGTGGAGAGACCCAGTACTTC,CASSRGGGETQYF
-,TRBV25-1,-,TRBJ2-4,TGTGCCAGCAGTGAACCAGGCGGGGCAGGAAACATTCAGTACTTC,CASSEPGGAGNIQYF
-,TRBV18,TRBD2,TRBJ2-5,TGTGCCAGCTCCCCCAAAGGACAGCGGGAGGGAAAGACCCAGTACTTC,CASSPKGQREGKTQYF
once,TRBV5-4,TRBD1,TRBJ2-7,TGTGCCAGCACTCCAAGCGGAGGGACAGGGGGCGAGCAGTACTTC,CASTPSGGTGGEQYF
-,TRBV12-3/TRBV12-4,TRBD1,TRBJ1-2,TGTGCCAGCAGTCCAGGACAGGATGGCTACACCTTC,CASSPGQDGYTF
-,TRBV11-2,TRBD1,TRBJ1-2,TGTGCCAGCACCGCGGGGACAGGTGCTAACTATGGCTACACCTTC,CASTAGTGANYGYTF
-,TRBV5-1,TRBD1,TRBJ1-1,TGCGCCAGCAGCTCGGGACAGATAACTGAAGCTTTCTTT,CASSSGQITEAFF
-,TRBV11-2,TRBD1,TRBJ1-6,TGTGCCAGCAGCCTCACACAGGGGAGAACGTCACCCCTCCACTTT,CASSLTQGRTSPLHF
once,TRBV6-5,TRBD1,TRBJ1-1,TGTGCCACCCAACAGGGGCTGGGGAACACTGAAGCTTTCTTT,CATQQGLGNTEAFF